The rows below give T cell receptor beta chains drawn from one sample of a study of T-cell reconstitution after alpha-beta-depleted transplantation in children. Via MiXCR, TCRdb re-called the PCR reads, giving one row per CDR3 protein. The sample includes around 580,000 distinct CDR3 sequences, 20% to 25% of them seen just once. The input for sequencing was PBMCs, mostly from graft donor cells, taken 360 days after TCRalphabeta/CD19-depleted stem cell transplant. The receptor set was obtained from a boy in the first two years of life who had a stem cell transplant for acute myeloid leukemia, so the T cells may come from the graft donor. The CDR3 runs from the conserved cysteine through the conserved F or W.

v_gene: TRBV6-4; j_gene: TRBJ2-1; CDR3aa: CASSARGRGTDPYNEQFF
v_gene: TRBV28; j_gene: TRBJ1-3; CDR3aa: CASSAHTAGNTIYF
v_gene: TRBV11-3; j_gene: TRBJ2-7; CDR3aa: CASSLFRTGNSYEQYF
v_gene: TRBV6-5; j_gene: TRBJ1-1; CDR3aa: CASSYGEERVNTEAFF
v_gene: TRBV12-3/TRBV12-4; j_gene: TRBJ1-1; CDR3aa: CASSWDSGGRNTEAFF
v_gene: TRBV24-1; j_gene: TRBJ2-3; CDR3aa: CATSLGTDTQYF
v_gene: TRBV4-1; j_gene: TRBJ2-2; CDR3aa: CASSHVTVNTGELFF
v_gene: TRBV4-1; j_gene: TRBJ2-2; CDR3aa: CASSQVQGAAGELFF
v_gene: TRBV4-2; j_gene: TRBJ2-4; CDR3aa: CASSQDQASGGPAKNIQYF
v_gene: TRBV28; j_gene: TRBJ2-5; CDR3aa: CASSGSVETQYF
v_gene: TRBV29-1; j_gene: TRBJ2-7; CDR3aa: CSVGDSFEQYF
v_gene: TRBV6-5; j_gene: TRBJ1-2; CDR3aa: CASRPTGFYGYTF
v_gene: TRBV9; j_gene: TRBJ1-6; CDR3aa: CASSVAGTGLNYNSPLHF
v_gene: TRBV18; j_gene: TRBJ2-1; CDR3aa: CASSSRQGADEQFF
v_gene: TRBV2; j_gene: TRBJ1-6; CDR3aa: CASSEVARLNSPLHF
v_gene: TRBV29-1; j_gene: TRBJ2-1; CDR3aa: CSVEGLSLGEQFF
v_gene: TRBV11-2; j_gene: TRBJ1-6; CDR3aa: CASSFDPEPSNSPLHF
v_gene: TRBV7-3; j_gene: TRBJ2-1; CDR3aa: CASSAGTSLSEQFF